These T cell receptor beta chains were read from a single sample in a study of cytomegalovirus exposure and HLA in healthy donors. The protocol was immunoSEQ multiplex PCR, while the TCRdb copy is restricted to in-frame clones and leaves out a portion. The data hold more than 85,000 clones, with around 73% observed a single time. The sequencing input was PBMCs. These receptors all come from a female donor in good health and CMV-seronegative. Each CDR3 is given with its conserved first and last residue. D genes are given only for firm matches. The size entry is marked missing in some rows and otherwise reads once, few, many or a size class.

d_call clone_size j_call v_call cdr3_nt cdr3_aa
NA NA TRBJ1-1 TRBV12-5 TGTGCTAGTGGTCCGCGGACTTCGAACACTGAAGCTTTCTTT CASGPRTSNTEAFF
TRBD1 NA TRBJ1-4 TRBV2 TGTGCCAGCAGTGTTGACAGGGTAAATGAAAAACTGTTTTTT CASSVDRVNEKLFF
NA once TRBJ2-7 TRBV19 TGTGCCAGTAGTATTGGGCCCTACGAGCAGTACTTC CASSIGPYEQYF
NA few TRBJ1-4 TRBV6-5 TGTGCCAGCAGTCCACGGGGAGGGCTTAATGAAAAACTGTTTTTT CASSPRGGLNEKLFF
NA NA TRBJ2-1 TRBV6-5 TGTGCCAGCAGTTACTGGACAGAGGGCTGGGTCTTC CASSYWTEGWVF
TRBD1 NA TRBJ2-2 TRBV10-1 TGCGCCAGCAGTAAATTCGGACAGGGGGTTGGCGCCGGGGAGCTGTTTTTT CASSKFGQGVGAGELFF
TRBD1 NA TRBJ1-1 TRBV7-8 TGTGCCAGCAGCCCTCGGGACAGGCCCACTGAAGCTTTCTTT CASSPRDRPTEAFF
NA NA TRBJ2-5 TRBV27 TGTGCCAGCAGTTCCCGGACAGCCCAAGAGACCCAGTACTTC CASSSRTAQETQYF
TRBD2 NA TRBJ2-1 TRBV30 TGTGGGGTTAGCGGGAGCTACAATGAGCAGTTCTTC CGVSGSYNEQFF
NA NA TRBJ1-1 TRBV19 TGTGCCAGTAGTCTCGGACAGAGGAACACTGAAGCTTTCTTT CASSLGQRNTEAFF
TRBD1 once TRBJ1-4 TRBV29-1 TGCAGCGGATACAGTGGGACAGATAATGAAAAACTGTTTTTT CSGYSGTDNEKLFF
TRBD1 NA TRBJ1-2 TRBV9 TGTGCCAGCAGCGCCCCACTACAGGGGGCTATACGTGACTACACCTTC CASSAPLQGAIRDYTF
NA NA TRBJ1-1 TRBV6-6 TGTGCCAGCAGTTACTCGAGTATGAGCGTTGAAGCTTTCTTT CASSYSSMSVEAFF
NA NA TRBJ2-1 TRBV10-1 TGCGCCAGCAGTGAGGCAGGGGGGCGCAATGAGCAGTTCTTC CASSEAGGRNEQFF
NA NA TRBJ1-2 TRBV5-6 TGTGCCAGCAGCTTGAGGGGGGGGCCGGGTGGCTACACCTTC CASSLRGGPGGYTF
TRBD1 NA TRBJ1-1 TRBV4-1 TGCGCCAGCAGCCGTCTGGGACAGAAGGAGACTGAAGCTTTCTTT CASSRLGQKETEAFF
TRBD1 once TRBJ2-7 TRBV11-1 TGTGCCAGCAGCTCACAGGGGATCGACGAGCAGTACTTC CASSSQGIDEQYF
TRBD2 few TRBJ2-3 TRBV5-6 TGTGCCAGCAGCTTGCTAGCGGGGGAGGCAGATACGCAGTATTTT CASSLLAGEADTQYF
TRBD2 NA TRBJ2-2 TRBV28 TGTGCCAGCAGTTTTTCTCTGGGGAGCGGGAGTAGAAACACCGGGGAGCTGTTTTTT CASSFSLGSGSRNTGELFF
TRBD1 few TRBJ1-1 TRBV29-1 TGCAGCGCACACAGGGGGCAGAACACTGAAGCTTTCTTT CSAHRGQNTEAFF
NA NA TRBJ1-1 TRBV28 TGTGCCAGCAGCCCCGGGAAGGGCCTCGTACTTGAAGCTTTCTTT CASSPGKGLVLEAFF
NA NA TRBJ2-7 TRBV11-2 TGTGCCAGCAGCCCAAGACAGGAGCAGTACTTC CASSPRQEQYF
NA NA TRBJ1-2 TRBV7-9 TGTGCCAGCAGCTTATTGGGGCTGGGATGGGGCTACACCTTC CASSLLGLGWGYTF
TRBD1 once TRBJ2-7 TRBV4-3 TGCGCCAGCAGCCATGCCGGGACAGGGGCCTACGAGCAGTACTTC CASSHAGTGAYEQYF
NA NA TRBJ1-5 TRBV15 TGTGCCACCAGACAGTATAGCAATCAGCCCCAGCATTTT CATRQYSNQPQHF
NA NA TRBJ1-5 TRBV15 TGTGCCACCGCGGGCCTCGCGAATCAGCCCCAGCATTTT CATAGLANQPQHF
TRBD2 NA TRBJ2-1 TRBV5-4 TGTGCCAGCATGGCGGGGGGGCCCTACAATGAGCAGTTCTTC CASMAGGPYNEQFF
NA NA TRBJ1-5 TRBV28 TGTGCCAGCGCCCTTGGGGGCCTGGGTCAGCCCCAGCATTTT CASALGGLGQPQHF
TRBD2 NA TRBJ2-1 TRBV9 TGTGCCAGCAGCGTAACTAGCGGGAGTCGAGTATCCTACAATGAGCAGTTCTTC CASSVTSGSRVSYNEQFF
TRBD2 NA TRBJ2-1 TRBV11-2 TGTGCCAGCAGCTTGGCCGGGGGACTAAGGAGTCTCGATGAGCAGTTCTTC CASSLAGGLRSLDEQFF
TRBD1 NA TRBJ2-5 TRBV29-1 TGCAGCGTTGAAAGGACGGCAGGGGGTCAGGCAGCCCAGTACTTC CSVERTAGGQAAQYF
TRBD2 once TRBJ2-3 TRBV4-1 TGCGCCAGCAGCCAGTCCGGGACTAGCGGGGGGCCTATGGATACGCAGTATTTT CASSQSGTSGGPMDTQYF
TRBD2 NA TRBJ2-7 TRBV7-9 TGTGCCAGCCTCAAAGGTAGCGGGGCCTCCTACGAGCAGTACTTC CASLKGSGASYEQYF
NA NA TRBJ1-2 TRBV29-1 TGCAGCGGAATTGGCCCTTATGGCTACACCTTC CSGIGPYGYTF
NA NA TRBJ2-2 TRBV7-3 TGTGCCAGCAGCTCGGGAACCCTCGCCCACACCGGGGAGCTGTTTTTT CASSSGTLAHTGELFF
TRBD2 NA TRBJ2-7 TRBV5-4 TGTGCCAGCAGCCAAAGCGGGAGGTTTTACGAGCAGTACTTC CASSQSGRFYEQYF
NA NA TRBJ2-7 TRBV6-5 TGTGCCAGCAGTCCGGATGGGCGCGAGCAGTACTTC CASSPDGREQYF
TRBD2 NA TRBJ2-1 TRBV11-2 TGTGCCAGCAAGGGACTAGCCGAAAGCTCCTACAATGAGCAGTTCTTC CASKGLAESSYNEQFF
TRBD1 once TRBJ1-4 TRBV7-9 TGTGCCAGCAGCCAAGGGCCAGGGGGCAATGAAAAACTGTTTTTT CASSQGPGGNEKLFF
TRBD1 NA TRBJ1-4 TRBV7-2 TGTGCCAGCAGCTCCTACCAGGGGGCTGGCGAAAAACTGTTTTTT CASSSYQGAGEKLFF
NA few TRBJ2-7 TRBV2 TGTGCCAGCGAAGCGGGCTCGTTCTCCTACGAGCAGTACTTC CASEAGSFSYEQYF
TRBD1 NA TRBJ1-1 TRBV10-3 TGTGCCATCAGTGAGTCTTCCAGGGGGCGTGGGACTGAAGCTTTCTTT CAISESSRGRGTEAFF
TRBD1 NA TRBJ1-4 TRBV9 TGTGCCAGCAGCGTAGGGGACAGGGGAACTAATGAAAAACTGTTTTTT CASSVGDRGTNEKLFF